The 4 T cell receptor beta chains in this list originate from one sample, sequenced in a study of CD8 T cells in ankylosing spondylitis. TCRdb used MiXCR to reprocess the 5' RACE reads, holding one entry per CDR3 protein. The repertoire holds 270,000 or so distinct CDR3 sequences, with over 15% as singletons. Input material: blood, either unsorted or a sorted T cell fraction (not recorded which). The receptors were sampled from a male donor with ankylosing spondylitis or in good health (not recorded which).

The chain joins TRBV7-3 to TRBJ2-1, with 10 bases matching TRBD2. CDR1 and CDR2 (germline): SGHTA, FQGTGA. Trimming took 1 base from V and 9 from J; bases not matched to a gene: 15. The CDR3 has 18 amino acids. CDR3 protein: CASSLKGLAGDYGSEQFF. CDR3 in DNA: TGTGCCAGCAGCTTAAAGGGGCTAGCGGGAGATTACGGCAGTGAGCAGTTCTTC. Full variable domain (missing parts from reference TRBV7-3 and TRBJ2-1): GAGVSQTPSNKVTEKGKYVELRCDPISGHTALYWYRQSLGQGPEFLIYFQGTGAADDSGLPNDRFFAVRPEGSVSTLKIQRTERGDSAVYLCASSLKGLAGDYGSEQFFGPGTRLTVL.

The V call is TRBV30, the J call TRBJ1-1; unclear D gene. V was shortened by 3 bases and J by 7 bases, with 9 bases between the two germline ends. Germline CDR1 is GTSNPN and CDR2 is SVGIG (reference sequence). This CDR3 region has 11 residues. This CDR3 is CAWRLDGEAFF. The DNA of the CDR3 is TGTGCCTGGAGACTGGACGGTGAAGCTTTCTTT.

V usage is TRBV7-9 and J usage is TRBJ2-5, with TRBD2 matching 8 bases. Germline CDR1 SEHNR, CDR2 FQNEAQ (reference sequence). The CDR3 is 17 residues long. V lost 4 bases to trimming and J lost 1 base; unmatched junction nucleotides: 11. The CDR3 bases are TGTGCCAGCAGCTCCCAGGGGAGCGGGAGAAGCCAAGAGACCCAGTACTTC. Protein sequence: CASSSQGSGRSQETQYF.

The gene calls are TRBV29-1 and TRBJ2-7; D gene ambiguous. The CDR3 extends over 13 amino acids. V was cut by 6 bases and J by 3 bases, with 15 bases left in between. The V gene's germline CDR1 is SQVTM and CDR2 ANQGSEA. The CDR3 DNA reads TGCAGCGTGGGTGGAGTTAACCTCTACGAGCAGTACTTC. As protein: CSVGGVNLYEQYF.